Listed below are T cell receptor beta chains from one sample, sequenced in a study of control samples from healthy donors and cancer patients. Here immunoSEQ multiplex PCR was the method, and the copy in TCRdb shows in-frame clones only, minus some. This table has around 58,000 clones, approximately 95% appearing once. The material sequenced was blood. The origin of the receptors is a woman aged 18-29 years in good health. Both conserved end residues are part of each CDR3. A D gene is named only where the DNA matches it firmly. Clone size is shown for a subset of rows, as once, few, many or a class of expanded clone.

clone_size: -
v_call: TRBV27
j_call: TRBJ2-2
d_call: -
cdr3_aa: CASSLPLGELFF
cdr3_nt: TGTGCCAGCAGTTTACCATTGGGGGAGCTGTTTTTT

clone_size: -
v_call: TRBV3-1/TRBV3-2
j_call: TRBJ1-1
d_call: -
cdr3_aa: CASRARDTEAFF
cdr3_nt: TGTGCCAGCAGGGCCAGGGACACTGAAGCTTTCTTT

clone_size: -
v_call: TRBV29-1
j_call: TRBJ2-3
d_call: TRBD2
cdr3_aa: CSVEGAGGARSTDTQYF
cdr3_nt: TGCAGCGTTGAGGGAGCGGGGGGGGCTCGGAGCACAGATACGCAGTATTTT

clone_size: -
v_call: TRBV7-9
j_call: TRBJ2-1
d_call: -
cdr3_aa: CASRGDSYNEQFF
cdr3_nt: TGTGCCAGCAGGGGGGACTCCTACAATGAGCAGTTCTTC

clone_size: -
v_call: TRBV7-9
j_call: TRBJ2-6
d_call: -
cdr3_aa: CASSLARAGSIQANVLTF
cdr3_nt: TGTGCCAGCAGCTTAGCGAGGGCAGGGAGCATACAGGCCAACGTCCTGACTTTC

clone_size: -
v_call: TRBV28
j_call: TRBJ1-2
d_call: -
cdr3_aa: CASSLSGYGYTF
cdr3_nt: TGTGCCAGCAGTTTATCGGGGTATGGCTACACCTTC

clone_size: -
v_call: TRBV11-2
j_call: TRBJ2-2
d_call: TRBD2
cdr3_aa: CASSENGTRGGGSTGELFF
cdr3_nt: TGTGCCAGCAGCGAAAACGGGACTCGCGGGGGGGGCTCCACCGGGGAGCTGTTTTTT

clone_size: -
v_call: TRBV29-1
j_call: TRBJ2-3
d_call: -
cdr3_aa: CSVDRVFTDTQYF
cdr3_nt: TGCAGCGTTGATAGGGTCTTCACAGATACGCAGTATTTT

clone_size: -
v_call: TRBV12-3/TRBV12-4
j_call: TRBJ1-6
d_call: -
cdr3_aa: CASKLAEGSPLHF
cdr3_nt: TGTGCCAGCAAGTTGGCGGAGGGATCACCCCTCCACTTT

clone_size: once
v_call: TRBV6-1
j_call: TRBJ1-2
d_call: TRBD1
cdr3_aa: CASSEGRTGQGYTF
cdr3_nt: TGTGCCAGCAGTGAAGGGCGGACAGGGCAGGGCTACACCTTC

clone_size: -
v_call: TRBV20-1
j_call: TRBJ2-2
d_call: -
cdr3_aa: CSASPSEAGELFF
cdr3_nt: TGCAGTGCTAGTCCTAGTGAGGCCGGGGAGCTGTTTTTT

clone_size: -
v_call: TRBV4-2
j_call: TRBJ2-7
d_call: -
cdr3_aa: CASSQAYKSERTYEQYF
cdr3_nt: TGTGCCAGCAGCCAAGCCTACAAGTCTGAACGGACCTACGAGCAGTACTTC

clone_size: -
v_call: TRBV12-3/TRBV12-4
j_call: TRBJ1-1
d_call: -
cdr3_aa: CALGRGSEAFF
cdr3_nt: TGTGCCCTGGGTAGGGGATCTGAAGCTTTCTTT

clone_size: -
v_call: TRBV3-1/TRBV3-2
j_call: TRBJ1-2
d_call: TRBD1
cdr3_aa: CASSPGQGGSYGYTF
cdr3_nt: TGTGCCAGCAGCCCGGGACAGGGTGGGAGCTATGGCTACACCTTC

clone_size: -
v_call: TRBV6-5
j_call: TRBJ2-7
d_call: TRBD1
cdr3_aa: CASSDRASYEQYF
cdr3_nt: TGTGCCAGCAGCGACAGGGCCTCCTACGAGCAGTACTTC

clone_size: once
v_call: TRBV29-1
j_call: TRBJ1-1
d_call: -
cdr3_aa: CSVGSLTNTEAFF
cdr3_nt: TGCAGCGTTGGGAGCCTCACGAACACTGAAGCTTTCTTT

clone_size: -
v_call: TRBV28
j_call: TRBJ2-7
d_call: TRBD2
cdr3_aa: CASDRLAPAGAYEQYF
cdr3_nt: TGTGCCAGCGACCGACTAGCGCCCGCCGGCGCCTACGAGCAGTACTTC

clone_size: once
v_call: TRBV6-5
j_call: TRBJ1-2
d_call: TRBD1
cdr3_aa: CASSYGDRGYGYTF
cdr3_nt: TGTGCCAGCAGTTACGGGGACAGGGGGTATGGCTACACCTTC

clone_size: once
v_call: TRBV3-1/TRBV3-2
j_call: TRBJ1-5
d_call: -
cdr3_aa: CASSQDGGSNQPQHF
cdr3_nt: TGTGCCAGCAGCCAAGATGGGGGGTCGAATCAGCCCCAGCATTTT

clone_size: -
v_call: TRBV21-1
j_call: TRBJ2-7
d_call: -
cdr3_aa: CASSGTSTYEQYF
cdr3_nt: TGTGCCAGCAGCGGAACTAGTACCTACGAGCAGTACTTC

clone_size: -
v_call: TRBV4-3
j_call: TRBJ2-1
d_call: -
cdr3_aa: CASSQDMWGAIPYNEQFF
cdr3_nt: TGCGCCAGCAGCCAAGATATGTGGGGGGCAATCCCTTACAATGAGCAGTTCTTC

clone_size: -
v_call: TRBV4-1
j_call: TRBJ1-2
d_call: TRBD1
cdr3_aa: CASSLLYRQGAGYTF
cdr3_nt: TGCGCCAGCAGCCTCCTGTATAGACAGGGGGCTGGCTACACCTTC

clone_size: -
v_call: TRBV7-2
j_call: TRBJ2-1
d_call: -
cdr3_aa: CASSSTTYNEQFF
cdr3_nt: TGTGCCAGCAGCTCTACCACCTACAATGAGCAGTTCTTC

clone_size: -
v_call: TRBV6-6
j_call: TRBJ1-4
d_call: -
cdr3_aa: CASSYARGTNEKLFF
cdr3_nt: TGTGCCAGCAGTTATGCCAGGGGAACTAATGAAAAACTGTTTTTT

clone_size: -
v_call: TRBV7-9
j_call: TRBJ1-2
d_call: -
cdr3_aa: CASRLGQGRGYTF
cdr3_nt: TGTGCCAGCAGATTGGGACAAGGACGTGGCTACACCTTC

clone_size: -
v_call: TRBV5-6
j_call: TRBJ1-2
d_call: -
cdr3_aa: CASGQDRNYGYTF
cdr3_nt: TGTGCCAGCGGGCAAGACAGGAACTATGGCTACACCTTC

clone_size: once
v_call: TRBV30
j_call: TRBJ2-5
d_call: TRBD2
cdr3_aa: CAWRWGGRETQYF
cdr3_nt: TGTGCCTGGAGGTGGGGCGGGAGAGAGACCCAGTACTTC

clone_size: once
v_call: TRBV6-5
j_call: TRBJ1-1
d_call: -
cdr3_aa: CASSSGFPEAFF
cdr3_nt: TGTGCCAGCAGTTCCGGTTTCCCTGAAGCTTTCTTT

clone_size: once
v_call: TRBV7-8
j_call: TRBJ2-3
d_call: -
cdr3_aa: CASSLWGMGGTDTQYF
cdr3_nt: TGTGCCAGCAGCTTATGGGGAATGGGGGGCACAGATACGCAGTATTTT

clone_size: -
v_call: TRBV7-9
j_call: TRBJ1-1
d_call: -
cdr3_aa: CASSLMPTKTEAFF
cdr3_nt: TGTGCCAGCAGCTTAATGCCCACGAAGACTGAAGCTTTCTTT

clone_size: -
v_call: TRBV3-1/TRBV3-2
j_call: TRBJ1-2
d_call: TRBD1
cdr3_aa: CASSQARGNYGYTF
cdr3_nt: TGTGCCAGCAGCCAAGCCAGGGGGAACTATGGCTACACCTTC

clone_size: -
v_call: TRBV25-1
j_call: TRBJ1-2
d_call: -
cdr3_aa: CASSEYAGPANYGYTF
cdr3_nt: TGTGCCAGCAGTGAATATGCCGGACCGGCTAACTATGGCTACACCTTC

clone_size: -
v_call: TRBV24-1
j_call: TRBJ1-2
d_call: -
cdr3_aa: CATSEQAKEYGYTF
cdr3_nt: TGTGCCACCAGTGAGCAGGCCAAAGAGTATGGCTACACCTTC

clone_size: -
v_call: TRBV5-6
j_call: TRBJ1-4
d_call: -
cdr3_aa: CASSLDSLYTSTNEKLFF
cdr3_nt: TGTGCCAGCAGCTTGGACAGTCTATATACCTCAACTAATGAAAAACTGTTTTTT

clone_size: -
v_call: TRBV28
j_call: TRBJ1-5
d_call: -
cdr3_aa: CASINAQHF
cdr3_nt: TGTGCCAGCATTAATGCCCAGCATTTT

clone_size: -
v_call: TRBV7-2
j_call: TRBJ2-7
d_call: -
cdr3_aa: CASSLGPISYEQYF
cdr3_nt: TGTGCCAGCAGCTTAGGGCCTATTTCCTACGAGCAGTACTTC

clone_size: -
v_call: TRBV27
j_call: TRBJ2-3
d_call: TRBD2
cdr3_aa: CASSLSLAGVLDTQYF
cdr3_nt: TGTGCCAGCAGTTTATCTCTAGCGGGGGTTCTGGATACGCAGTATTTT

clone_size: once
v_call: TRBV5-1
j_call: TRBJ1-2
d_call: -
cdr3_aa: CASSLGEYGYTF
cdr3_nt: TGCGCCAGCAGCCTCGGCGAGTATGGCTACACCTTC

clone_size: -
v_call: TRBV15
j_call: TRBJ2-3
d_call: -
cdr3_aa: CATSTDRSTDTQYF
cdr3_nt: TGTGCCACCAGCACCGACAGATCCACAGATACGCAGTATTTT

clone_size: -
v_call: TRBV2
j_call: TRBJ1-4
d_call: -
cdr3_aa: CASSDRDGNEKLFF
cdr3_nt: TGTGCCAGCAGTGACCGGGACGGTAATGAAAAACTGTTTTTT

clone_size: -
v_call: TRBV12-5
j_call: TRBJ1-1
d_call: TRBD1
cdr3_aa: CASGLGRGQGTEAFF
cdr3_nt: TGTGCTAGTGGTTTGGGTAGGGGGCAAGGCACTGAAGCTTTCTTT

clone_size: -
v_call: TRBV19
j_call: TRBJ1-1
d_call: TRBD1
cdr3_aa: CASSMSGGAVRAFF
cdr3_nt: TGTGCCAGTAGTATGTCAGGGGGCGCGGTCCGAGCTTTCTTT

clone_size: -
v_call: TRBV10-1
j_call: TRBJ2-7
d_call: -
cdr3_aa: CASSESVPYEQYF
cdr3_nt: TGCGCCAGCAGTGAGTCCGTTCCCTACGAGCAGTACTTC

clone_size: -
v_call: TRBV11-3
j_call: TRBJ2-1
d_call: -
cdr3_aa: CASSFGQFNNEQFF
cdr3_nt: TGTGCCAGCAGTTTCGGACAGTTCAACAATGAGCAGTTCTTC

clone_size: -
v_call: TRBV27
j_call: TRBJ1-5
d_call: -
cdr3_aa: CASSLILGPQHF
cdr3_nt: TGTGCCAGCAGTTTAATCCTGGGGCCCCAGCATTTT

clone_size: -
v_call: TRBV7-2
j_call: TRBJ2-1
d_call: TRBD2
cdr3_aa: CASSLGLAVTYNEQFF
cdr3_nt: TGTGCCAGCAGCCTGGGACTAGCGGTGACCTACAATGAGCAGTTCTTC

clone_size: -
v_call: TRBV10-2
j_call: TRBJ2-3
d_call: -
cdr3_aa: CASGQRSPVF
cdr3_nt: TGCGCCAGCGGACAACGGAGTCCAGTATTT

clone_size: -
v_call: TRBV7-6
j_call: TRBJ2-5
d_call: -
cdr3_aa: CASSTRRASGQETQYF
cdr3_nt: TGTGCCAGCAGCACGAGGCGGGCGAGTGGGCAAGAGACCCAGTACTTC